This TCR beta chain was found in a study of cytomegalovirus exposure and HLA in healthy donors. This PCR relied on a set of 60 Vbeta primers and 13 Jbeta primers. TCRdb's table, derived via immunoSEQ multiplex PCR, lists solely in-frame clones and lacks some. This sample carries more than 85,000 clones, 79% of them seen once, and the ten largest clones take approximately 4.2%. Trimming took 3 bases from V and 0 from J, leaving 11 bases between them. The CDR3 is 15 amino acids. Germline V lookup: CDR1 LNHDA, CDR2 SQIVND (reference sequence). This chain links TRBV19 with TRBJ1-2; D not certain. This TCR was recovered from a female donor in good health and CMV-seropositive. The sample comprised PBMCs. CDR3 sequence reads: CASSIRVGANYGYTF. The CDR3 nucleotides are TGTGCCAGTAGTATTAGAGTCGGGGCTAACTATGGCTACACCTTC.